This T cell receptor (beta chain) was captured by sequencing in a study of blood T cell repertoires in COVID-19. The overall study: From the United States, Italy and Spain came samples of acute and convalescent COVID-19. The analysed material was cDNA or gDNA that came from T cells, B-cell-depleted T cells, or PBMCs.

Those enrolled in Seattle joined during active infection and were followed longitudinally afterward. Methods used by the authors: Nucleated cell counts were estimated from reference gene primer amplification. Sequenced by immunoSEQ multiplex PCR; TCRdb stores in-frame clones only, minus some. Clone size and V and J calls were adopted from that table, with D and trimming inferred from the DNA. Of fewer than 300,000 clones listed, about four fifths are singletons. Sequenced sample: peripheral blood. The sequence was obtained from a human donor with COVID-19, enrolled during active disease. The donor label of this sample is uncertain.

CDR3 bases: TGTGCCAGCAGTATACGGGGGTATTCCTCCTACAATGAGCAGTTCTTC. Protein: CASSIRGYSSYNEQFF. V usage is TRBV27 and J usage is TRBJ2-1; a weak D match, TRBD2 (6 bases). This CDR3 has 16 residues. Germline values: CDR1 MNHEY, CDR2 SMNVEV (reference sequence). Trimming took off 5 bases at V and 0 bases at J, with 14 bases between the two ends.